The 28 T cell receptor beta chains reported below all come from one sample, sequenced in a study of CD8 T cells in Susac syndrome. Roughly 0.45 to 1 ug RNA was reverse transcribed with random hexamers. TCRdb analysed the immunoSEQ multiplex PCR reads with MiXCR anew, one entry per CDR3 protein. The table lists hundreds of thousands of distinct CDR3 sequences, about 94% of them singletons. The material sequenced was CD8+ T cells from PBMCs. These receptors all come from a human donor with multiple sclerosis.

This rearrangement joins TRBV9 to TRBJ2-5; D assignment may be TRBD1 or TRBD2 (5 bases each). Trimming stripped 4 bases from V and 5 bases from J, with 15 bases between. Germline V lookup: CDR1 SGDLS, CDR2 YYNGEE. This CDR3 has 14 residues. The CDR3 sequence is CASSSWGEGETQYF. In DNA, the CDR3 is TGTGCCAGCAGCTCCTGGGGTGAGGGGGAGACCCAGTACTTC.

The J gene is TRBJ2-5, the V gene TRBV5-4; no clear D gene. The CDR3 runs 14 residues. Trimming pared 9 bases from V and 5 bases from J, leaving 20 bases between. Germline lookup yields CDR1 SGHNT and CDR2 YYREEE (reference sequence). The CDR3 nucleotides are TGTGCCACCGGCATCAGTGGCGGATACGAGACCCAGTACTTC. Amino acids: CATGISGGYETQYF.

The rearrangement joins TRBV27 to TRBJ2-7, with 13 bases aligning to TRBD2. In germline, CDR1 is MNHEY, CDR2 SMNVEV (reference sequence). The CDR3 spans 15 residues. The V segment lost 7 bases and the J segment 3 bases; nucleotides outside the gene matches: 6. This CDR3 is CASTELAGGLYEQYF. In nucleotides, the CDR3 is TGTGCCAGCACCGAACTAGCGGGAGGGCTCTACGAGCAGTACTTC.

This clonotype was counted a single time. This chain joins TRBV24-1 and TRBJ1-5; 7 nucleotides align to TRBD1. Germline V lookup: CDR1 KGHDR, CDR2 SFDVKD. The length of the CDR3 is 13 residues. Losses at the gene ends were 4 bases for V and 8 bases for J; bases not matched to a gene: 4. For the CDR3, the DNA is TGTGCCACCAGTGAGGGCAGGGGGGAGCCCCAGCATTTT. Translated, it gives CATSEGRGEPQHF.

The genes are TRBV6-2 or TRBV6-3 and TRBJ1-1; D ambiguous. Germline values: CDR1 MNHEY, CDR2 SVGEGT. V was shortened by 5 bases and J by 1 base, with 11 bases between the two germline ends. The CDR3 spans 14 residues. The CDR3 loop is CASSPQMTNTEAFF. The CDR3 DNA sequence: TGTGCCAGCAGTCCACAGATGACGAACACTGAAGCTTTCTTT.

J is TRBJ1-1 and V is TRBV10-3; TRBD1 matches at 8 bases. V shed 4 bases and J 10 bases; nucleotides not matched to a gene: 11. Germline V lookup: CDR1 ENHRY, CDR2 SYGVKD. CDR3 length: 14 amino acids. The CDR3 sequence: CAISGETGAGRAFF. CDR3 nucleotide sequence: TGTGCCATCAGTGGAGAGACAGGGGCGGGGAGAGCTTTCTTT.

The chain is built from TRBV7-9 and TRBJ2-1; possible D gene TRBD2, 6 bases. This CDR3 is 15 amino acids long. The germline gives CDR1 SEHNR, CDR2 FQNEAQ (reference sequence). Trimming took off 3 bases at V and 7 bases at J, with 16 bases between the two ends. CDR3: CASSLGGRGWNEQFF. CDR3 in DNA: TGTGCCAGCAGCTTGGGCGGCCGGGGGTGGAATGAGCAGTTCTTC. Together with reference TRBV7-9 and TRBJ2-1, the CDR3 gives the full variable domain: DTGVSQNPRHKITKRGQNVTFRCDPISEHNRLYWYRQTLGQGPEFLTYFQNEAQLEKSRLLSDRFSAERPKGSFSTLEIQRTEQGDSAMYLCASSLGGRGWNEQFFGPGTRLTVL.

The chain is built from TRBV19 and TRBJ2-3, with D possibly TRBD2 on 6 matching bases. CDR1 is LNHDA and CDR2 is SQIVND in the germline V gene (reference sequence). Trimming took off 3 bases at V and 12 bases at J, with 19 bases between the two ends. The CDR3 consists of 14 residues. Here the CDR3 DNA reads TGTGCCAGTAGTATCGCTCGTGGGGACTCCCACCAGTATTTT. The encoded protein is CASSIARGDSHQYF.

The chain recombines TRBV12-3 or TRBV12-4 with TRBJ2-5; 10 nucleotides align to TRBD2. The CDR3 loop spans 14 amino acids. Trimming removed 5 bases from V and 6 bases from J; junction bases left unmatched: 6. The CDR3 DNA is TGTGCCAGCAGTCCGGGACTAGCGAAGCAGACCCAGTACTTC. It specifies CASSPGLAKQTQYF.

In its sample, this clonotype was seen once. In nucleotides, the CDR3 is TGCAGTGCTAGTGGACTAGCGGGCACAGGGCACGAGCAGTACTTC. This codes for CSASGLAGTGHEQYF. The V gene is TRBV20-1, the J gene TRBJ2-7, with 11 bases lining up with TRBD2. The germline V gene encodes CDR1 DFQATT and CDR2 SNEGSKA (reference sequence). The trim removed 3 bases at V and 5 bases at J, leaving 9 bases unmatched. The CDR3 is made up of 15 amino acids.

This rearrangement joins TRBV27 to TRBJ2-5; the D gene could be TRBD1 or TRBD2 (5 bases each). Germline CDR1 MNHEY, CDR2 SMNVEV (reference sequence). Trimming took off 1 base at V and 5 bases at J, with 8 bases between the two ends. The CDR3 consists of 13 residues. CDR3 in amino acids: CASSLFGTETQYF. CDR3 bases: TGTGCCAGCAGTTTATTCGGGACGGAGACCCAGTACTTC.

The rearrangement uses TRBV20-1 and TRBJ2-5; D is unresolved. The CDR3 is 12 amino acids. CDR1 and CDR2 from the germline V gene are DFQATT and SNEGSKA (reference sequence). The V end was cut by 3 bases, the J end by 7 bases, with 12 bases between. The CDR3 loop reads CSASHVRGTQYF. Written as DNA, the CDR3 is TGCAGTGCTAGCCATGTCCGAGGGACCCAGTACTTC.

The chain links TRBV27 to TRBJ2-5, with 12 positions matching TRBD2. This CDR3 contains 16 residues. Per the germline V gene, CDR1 is MNHEY and CDR2 is SMNVEV (reference sequence). The junction had 6 bases not matched to a gene; V was cut back by 6 bases and J by 1 base. The CDR3 region has the DNA TGTGCCAGCAGACTTACTAGCGGGGGGCTCCAAGAGACCCAGTACTTC. As protein: CASRLTSGGLQETQYF.

The chain has TRBV6-5 and TRBJ1-1, with 10 positions matching TRBD1. This CDR3 region has 12 residues. V was pared by 6 bases and J by 11 bases, with 6 bases of the junction left unmatched. From germline, CDR1 is MNHEY and CDR2 SVGAGI. The CDR3 nucleotides read TGTGCCAGCAGCCAGACAGGGGGCGAGGCTTTCTTT. Its protein product is CASSQTGGEAFF.

The rearrangement joins TRBV18 to TRBJ2-7, with 9 bases fitting TRBD2. The germline V gene encodes CDR1 KGHSH and CDR2 LQKENI. Trimming at V came to 1 base and at J to 3 bases, leaving 7 bases not matched to a gene. The CDR3 sequence is 16 residues long. For the CDR3, the DNA is TGTGCCAGCTCACCACGATCCGCTAGCGGGAACTACGAGCAGTACTTC. It encodes CASSPRSASGNYEQYF. The whole variable domain, filled in from reference TRBV18 and TRBJ2-7, reads NAGVMQNPRHLVRRRGQEARLRCSPMKGHSHVYWYRQLPEEGLKFMVYLQKENIIDESGMPKERFSAEFPKEGPSILRIQQVVRGDSAAYFCASSPRSASGNYEQYFGPGTRLTVT.

The J gene is TRBJ1-1, the V gene TRBV24-1; D may be TRBD1 (5 bases). The germline V gene has CDR1 KGHDR and CDR2 SFDVKD. CDR3 length equals 13 residues. V lost 0 bases, J lost 4 bases, and 5 bases lay in between. CDR3 in amino acids: CATSDLGGTEAFF. For the CDR3, the DNA is TGTGCCACCAGTGATTTGGGGGGCACTGAAGCTTTCTTT.

V usage is TRBV5-4 and J usage is TRBJ1-1; no reliable D call. V was pared by 0 bases and J by 4 bases, with 13 bases between. Germline-derived CDR1 and CDR2 are SGHNT and YYREEE (reference sequence). There are 15 residues in the CDR3. CDR3 in DNA: TGTGCCAGCAGCTTGGGAGGACTAGGCGGCACTGAAGCTTTCTTT. Residues: CASSLGGLGGTEAFF.

The chain uses TRBV4-2 and TRBJ2-1; TRBD1 matches at 8 bases. Germline assignment: CDR1 LGHNA and CDR2 YNFKEQ. This CDR3 comprises 15 residues. V was pared by 0 bases and J by 8 bases, with 6 bases of the junction left unmatched. CDR3 bases: TGTGCCAGCAGCCAAGAGCAGGGGGCGCTTCATGAGCAGTTCTTC. Protein product: CASSQEQGALHEQFF.

This rearrangement joins TRBV11-3 to TRBJ2-1; 10 bases agree with TRBD2. Germline CDR1 SGHNT, CDR2 YENEEA. V lost 3 bases to trimming and J lost 3 bases; unmatched junction nucleotides: 2. CDR3 length: 15 amino acids. As DNA, the CDR3 is TGTGCCAGCAGCTTTACTAGCGGGGACTACAATGAGCAGTTCTTC. This encodes CASSFTSGDYNEQFF.

The chain combines TRBV19 with TRBJ1-1; D remains unclear. CDR3 length equals 13 residues. Deletions cut 1 base from V and 6 bases from J, with 9 bases between. CDR1 is LNHDA and CDR2 is SQIVND in the germline V gene (reference sequence). The CDR3 nucleotides are TGTGCCAGTAGTATAGGCTCGACGGCTGAAGCTTTCTTT. Its protein product is CASSIGSTAEAFF.

The chain couples TRBV9 to TRBJ2-6; TRBD2 might be the D (5 bases). The germline V gene has CDR1 SGDLS and CDR2 YYNGEE. The CDR3 covers 14 residues. V was clipped by 0 bases and J by 5 bases, with 6 bases between them. CDR3: CASSVGGRANVLTF. The CDR3 DNA sequence: TGTGCCAGCAGCGTAGGAGGGAGGGCCAACGTCCTGACTTTC.

This clonotype has only one observation. The CDR3 DNA reads as TGTGCCAGCAGTTTATCGGGGGTCTCCTACGAGCAGTACTTC. This sequence encodes CASSLSGVSYEQYF. The chain combines TRBV27 with TRBJ2-7; D possibly uses TRBD1 or TRBD2 (5 bases each). Germline-derived CDR1 and CDR2 are MNHEY and SMNVEV (reference sequence). V was trimmed by 0 bases and J by 0 bases, leaving 6 bases between them. The CDR3 is made up of 14 amino acids.

V and J are TRBV9 and TRBJ2-2; possible D gene TRBD1, 6 bases. Trimming took 9 bases from V and 5 from J, leaving 11 bases between them. The CDR3 contains 12 residues. The germline gives CDR1 SGDLS, CDR2 YYNGEE. This CDR3 reads CATGQGTGELFF. Written as DNA, the CDR3 is TGTGCCACCGGGCAGGGGACCGGGGAGCTGTTTTTT.

This clonotype was observed once. The chain has TRBV19 and TRBJ2-7; D may be TRBD2 (6 bases). CDR3 length equals 14 residues. CDR1 and CDR2 (germline): LNHDA, SQIVND (reference sequence). The ends were cut back, 6 bases at V and 5 bases at J, with 17 bases in the middle. Here the CDR3 reads CASREGPSSNEQYF. The CDR3 DNA follows: TGTGCCAGTAGGGAGGGACCGTCATCCAACGAGCAGTACTTC.

The chain combines TRBV5-4 with TRBJ2-1; D is uncertain. Germline CDR1 and CDR2: SGHNT and YYREEE (reference sequence). This CDR3 is built from 15 residues. The V end was cut by 3 bases, the J end by 0 bases, with 10 bases between. This CDR3 reads CASSWWVGSYNEQFF. CDR3 DNA sequence: TGTGCCAGCAGCTGGTGGGTTGGCTCCTACAATGAGCAGTTCTTC. The full variable domain, with the rest looked up from reference TRBV5-4 and TRBJ2-1, is ETGVTQSPTHLIKTRGQQVTLRCSSQSGHNTVSWYQQALGQGPQFIFQYYREEENGRGNFPPRFSGLQFPNYSSELNVNALELDDSALYLCASSWWVGSYNEQFFGPGTRLTVL.

The chain uses TRBV29-1 and TRBJ2-1; D is ambiguous. Germline V gene data show CDR1 as SQVTM and CDR2 as ANQGSEA. The CDR3 loop spans 13 amino acids. Trimming cost V 3 bases and J 9 bases, with 15 bases left between them. The CDR3 sequence: CSVDPLGQPEQFF. CDR3 DNA: TGCAGCGTTGACCCCCTAGGCCAACCTGAGCAGTTCTTC.

This rearrangement joins TRBV25-1 to TRBJ2-2; a possible D gene is TRBD2 (5 bases). Germline CDR1 MGHDK, CDR2 SYGVNS. The V gene lost 3 bases and the J gene lost 1 base, with 12 bases spanning the gap. There are 16 residues in the CDR3. The CDR3 spells CASSDTRGGNTGELFF. The CDR3, as DNA: TGTGCCAGCAGTGACACTCGGGGTGGGAACACCGGGGAGCTGTTTTTT.

The rearrangement links TRBV6-6 to TRBJ1-5; the D gene is possibly TRBD1 (5 bases). The V and J ends lost 1 base and 9 bases respectively, with 19 bases between them. Germline V lookup: CDR1 MNHNY, CDR2 SVGAGI (reference sequence). The CDR3 covers 16 residues. Here the CDR3 reads CASSYLDPGLFSPQHF. Here the CDR3 DNA reads TGTGCCAGCAGTTACTTGGACCCGGGGCTTTTCTCGCCCCAGCATTTT.